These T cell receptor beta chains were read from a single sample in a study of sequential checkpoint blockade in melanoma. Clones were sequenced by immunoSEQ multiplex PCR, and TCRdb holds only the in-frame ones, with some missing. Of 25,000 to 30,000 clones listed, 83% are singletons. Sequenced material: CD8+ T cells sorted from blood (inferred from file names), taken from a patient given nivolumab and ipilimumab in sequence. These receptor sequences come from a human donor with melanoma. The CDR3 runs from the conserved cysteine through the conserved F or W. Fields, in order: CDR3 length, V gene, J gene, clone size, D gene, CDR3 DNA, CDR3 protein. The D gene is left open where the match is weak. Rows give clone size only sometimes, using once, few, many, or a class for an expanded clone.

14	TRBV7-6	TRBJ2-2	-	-	TGTGCCAGCAGCTTGATGGAGTACACCGGGGAGCTGTTTTTT	CASSLMEYTGELFF
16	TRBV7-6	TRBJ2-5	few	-	TGTGCCAGCAGCTTAGTGGGGGCCCAGGGTGGGGAGACCCAGTACTTC	CASSLVGAQGGETQYF
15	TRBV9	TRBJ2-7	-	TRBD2	TGTGCCAGCAGCGTTACTAGCGGGAATCGCGACGAGCAGTACTTC	CASSVTSGNRDEQYF
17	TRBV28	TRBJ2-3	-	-	TGTGCCAGCAGTTTGACCGGGGAGGCAGGGTTTACAGATACGCAGTATTTT	CASSLTGEAGFTDTQYF
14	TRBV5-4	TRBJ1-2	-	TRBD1	TGTGCCAGCAGGCGACTAGGAGGGGGCGGGGGCTACACCTTC	CASRRLGGGGGYTF
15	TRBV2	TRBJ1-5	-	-	TGTGCCAGCAGTCTAACAGGTAATTGGGATCAGCCCCAGCATTTT	CASSLTGNWDQPQHF
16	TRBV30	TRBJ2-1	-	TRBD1	TGTGCCTGGAGTGGCAGGGGGTTCAGCTCCTACAATGAGCAGTTCTTC	CAWSGRGFSSYNEQFF
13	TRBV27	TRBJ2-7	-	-	TGTGCCAGCAGTTTAAAACAGACCTACGAGCAGTACTTC	CASSLKQTYEQYF
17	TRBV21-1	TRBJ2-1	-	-	TGTGCCAGCAGCTCCCCCAAAGTTCTAGCGGGAGGGGTGGAGCAGTTCTTC	CASSSPKVLAGGVEQFF
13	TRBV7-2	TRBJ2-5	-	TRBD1	TGTGCCAGTGAGGGGACAGGGGAAGAGACCCAGTACTTC	CASEGTGEETQYF
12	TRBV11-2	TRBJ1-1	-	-	TGTGCCAGCAGCTTAGGGGGAGCACCCCCCTTCTTT	CASSLGGAPPFF
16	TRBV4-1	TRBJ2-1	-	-	TGCGCCAGCAGCCAATCCATGATCCAGACACGCAATGAGCAGTTCTTC	CASSQSMIQTRNEQFF
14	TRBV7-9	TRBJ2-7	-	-	TGTGCCAGCAGCTCCTCCCGGGGAGGCTACGAGCAGTACTTC	CASSSSRGGYEQYF
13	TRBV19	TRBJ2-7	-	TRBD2	TGTGCCAGTAGTTCCGGGACTAACTACGAGCAGTACTTC	CASSSGTNYEQYF
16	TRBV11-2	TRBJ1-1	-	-	TGTGCCAGCAGCACCTCGGGCGGGGGGCGAGGCACTGAAGCTTTCTTT	CASSTSGGGRGTEAFF
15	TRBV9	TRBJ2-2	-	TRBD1	TGTGCCAGCAGCGATTACAGGGGGAACACCGGGGAGCTGTTTTTT	CASSDYRGNTGELFF
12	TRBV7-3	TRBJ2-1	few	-	TGTGCCAGCAGCCCTGACTATCGTGAGCAGTTCTTC	CASSPDYREQFF
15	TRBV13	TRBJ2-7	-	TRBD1	TGTGCCAGCAGCCCCAGTCTGGACAGGGCCTACGAGCAGTACTTC	CASSPSLDRAYEQYF
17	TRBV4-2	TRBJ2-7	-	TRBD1	TGTGCCAGCAGCCAAGATGCACCCGGGACAGGATTCTACGAGCAGTACTTC	CASSQDAPGTGFYEQYF
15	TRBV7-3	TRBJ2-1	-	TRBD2	TGTGCCAGCAGCTTTATAGGGACTAGCTCTAATGAGCAGTTCTTC	CASSFIGTSSNEQFF
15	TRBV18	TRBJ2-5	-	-	TGTGCCAGCTCGCCACGCGGGACAGTTCAAGAGACCCAGTACTTC	CASSPRGTVQETQYF
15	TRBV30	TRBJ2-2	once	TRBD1	TGTGCCTGGAGTGGCCAGACAGGGCTTACCGGGGAGCTGTTTTTT	CAWSGQTGLTGELFF
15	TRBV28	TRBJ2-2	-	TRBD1	TGTGCCAGCAGTTTAGACAGGGGGAACACCGGGGAGCTGTTTTTT	CASSLDRGNTGELFF
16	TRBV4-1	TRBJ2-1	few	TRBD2	TGCGCCAGCAGCCAAGATAGGGCTAGCGGGAACTATGAGCAGTTCTTC	CASSQDRASGNYEQFF
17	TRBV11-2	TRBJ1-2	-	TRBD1	TGTGCCAGCGGGGACCGGGACAGGGGACCCCGGGGCTATGGCTACACCTTC	CASGDRDRGPRGYGYTF
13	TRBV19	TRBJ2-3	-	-	TGTGCCAGTAGTATCCGGGTTGCAGATACGCAGTATTTT	CASSIRVADTQYF
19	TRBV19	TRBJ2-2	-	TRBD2	TGTGCCAGTATCCCAAGGGGGACTAGCGGGGGTCAGAACACCGGGGAGCTGTTTTTT	CASIPRGTSGGQNTGELFF
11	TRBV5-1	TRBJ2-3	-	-	TGCGCCAGCAGCTTGCACCGAGCGCAGTATTTT	CASSLHRAQYF
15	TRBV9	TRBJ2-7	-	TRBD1	TGTGCCAGCAGCCCAACCGGGGGACAGGACTACGAGCAGTACTTC	CASSPTGGQDYEQYF
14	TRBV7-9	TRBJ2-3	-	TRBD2	TGTGCCAGCAGCAGGGGACTAGCCCCAGATACGCAGTATTTT	CASSRGLAPDTQYF
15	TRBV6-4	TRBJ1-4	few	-	TGTGCCAGCAGTGACTCGACGGGGCGGGGTGAAAAACTGTTTTTT	CASSDSTGRGEKLFF
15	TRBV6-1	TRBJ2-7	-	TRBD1	TGTGCCAGCAGTGGGCCTGGGACAGTAACCTACGAGCAGTACTTC	CASSGPGTVTYEQYF
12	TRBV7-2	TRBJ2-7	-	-	TGTGCCAGCAGCCTAACGGTTTACGAGCAGTACTTC	CASSLTVYEQYF
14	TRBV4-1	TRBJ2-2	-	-	TGCGCCAGCAGCCAAGATCCCCCCGCCGGGGAGCTGTTTTTT	CASSQDPPAGELFF
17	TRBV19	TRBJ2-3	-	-	TGTGCCAGTAGCAAGATTGGCAGTCTGACTAGCACAGATACGCAGTATTTT	CASSKIGSLTSTDTQYF
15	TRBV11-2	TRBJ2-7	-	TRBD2	TGTGCCAGCAGTGGACTAGCGGCCCCGGGAGACGAGCAGTACTTC	CASSGLAAPGDEQYF
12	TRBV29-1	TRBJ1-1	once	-	TGCAGCGTTGCCCTTAGTGAGACTGAAGCTTTCTTT	CSVALSETEAFF
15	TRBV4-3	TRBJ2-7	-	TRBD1	TGCGCCAGCAGCCAAGCTGGGACAGGGAGCCACGAGCAGTACTTC	CASSQAGTGSHEQYF
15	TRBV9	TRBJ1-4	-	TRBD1	TGTGCCAGCAGCTCCCGGACAGGGACTAATGAAAAACTGTTTTTT	CASSSRTGTNEKLFF
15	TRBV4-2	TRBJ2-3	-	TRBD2	TGTGCCAGCGCCAGAACTAGCGGTAGCACAGATACGCAGTATTTT	CASARTSGSTDTQYF
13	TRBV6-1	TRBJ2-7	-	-	TGTGCCAGCAGTGAATTCAGGTACCACGAGCAGTACTTC	CASSEFRYHEQYF
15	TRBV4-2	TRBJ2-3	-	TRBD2	TGTGCCAGCAGCCAACTAGCGGGGGGTACAGATACGCAGTATTTT	CASSQLAGGTDTQYF
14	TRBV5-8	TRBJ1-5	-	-	TGTGCCAGCAGCCCGCGGCCCTCCAATCAGCCCCAGCATTTT	CASSPRPSNQPQHF
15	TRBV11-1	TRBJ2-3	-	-	TGTGCCAGCAGCTTAGGGTCGGGGGGCACAGATACGCAGTATTTT	CASSLGSGGTDTQYF
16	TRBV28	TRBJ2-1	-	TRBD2	TGTGCCAGCAGTCCTCCTAGCGGGAGCTCCTACAATGAGCAGTTCTTC	CASSPPSGSSYNEQFF
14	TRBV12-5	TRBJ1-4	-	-	TGTGCTAGTGGTTTATTAGGTGGAGGGAGGGAACTGTTTTTT	CASGLLGGGRELFF
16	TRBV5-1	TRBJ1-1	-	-	TGCGCCAGCAGCTCGGGGGTGGGACCGCCGAACACTGAAGCTTTCTTT	CASSSGVGPPNTEAFF
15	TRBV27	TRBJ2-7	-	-	TGTGCCAGCAGGTACGGAGGGGGCGGTAGCTACGAGCAGTACTTC	CASRYGGGGSYEQYF
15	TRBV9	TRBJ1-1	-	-	TGTGCCAGCAGCGTAGGGTCCAGGGGTGGCACTGAAGCTTTCTTT	CASSVGSRGGTEAFF
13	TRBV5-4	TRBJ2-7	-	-	TGTGCCAGCAGCGGGACATTCTCCTACGAGCAGTACTTC	CASSGTFSYEQYF
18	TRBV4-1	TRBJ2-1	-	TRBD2	TGCGCCAGCAGCCAAGCCCCTAGCGGGGGGGGGCCCTACAATGAGCAGTTCTTC	CASSQAPSGGGPYNEQFF